The 27 T cell receptor beta chains reported below all come from one sample, sequenced in a study of blood T cell repertoires in COVID-19. The table came from immunoSEQ multiplex PCR; TCRdb's copy has only in-frame clones and leaves some out. This sample has 110,000 or so clones, with approximately 87% found just once. Sequencing was carried out using peripheral blood. The source is a man aged 70-80 years who had recovered from COVID-19.

This sequence joins TRBV27 and TRBJ1-5; D remains unclear. Germline CDR1 MNHEY, CDR2 SMNVEV (reference sequence). This CDR3 has 16 amino acids. V was trimmed by 2 bases and J by 0 bases, leaving 11 bases between them. CDR3 nucleotides: TGTGCCAGCAGTTTAAGAACTCCCCATAGCAATCAGCCCCAGCATTTT. This codes for CASSLRTPHSNQPQHF.

This chain connects TRBV28 to TRBJ2-7, with 7 bases aligning to TRBD1. Germline CDR1 is MDHEN and CDR2 is SYDVKM. Trimming removed 7 bases from V and 2 bases from J; junction bases left unmatched: 8. This CDR3 is 14 amino acids long. The CDR3 loop reads CASTLRDRPYEQYF. CDR3 DNA: TGTGCCAGCACACTTCGGGACAGACCCTACGAGCAGTACTTC.

The chain combines TRBV28 with TRBJ1-6, with D tentatively TRBD1 (5 bases). V gave up 1 base and J gave up 4 bases, with 8 bases separating them. This CDR3 is 15 amino acids long. The germline CDR1 and CDR2 sequences are MDHEN and SYDVKM. CDR3 coding DNA: TGTGCCAGCAGTTTATTCCGGACATATAATTCACCCCTCCACTTT. It is translated as CASSLFRTYNSPLHF.

The rearrangement uses TRBV19 and TRBJ1-4, with 9 bases identical to TRBD1. V trimming: 7 bases; J trimming: 8 bases; junction bases outside the gene matches: 5. Per germline, CDR1 LNHDA and CDR2 SQIVND (reference sequence). The CDR3 totals 13 residues. In nucleotides, the CDR3 is TGTGCCAGTAACAGGGGGCTTCTGGAAAAACTGTTTTTT. Protein sequence: CASNRGLLEKLFF. The variable domain in full, with the rest retrieved from reference TRBV19 and TRBJ1-4, is DGGITQSPKYLFRKEGQNVTLSCEQNLNHDAMYWYRQDPGQGLRLIYYSQIVNDFQKGDIAEGYSVSREKKESFPLTVTSAQKNPTAFYLCASNRGLLEKLFFGSGTQLSVL.

The chain joins TRBV5-4 to TRBJ2-2; possible D gene TRBD2, 7 bases. Germline lookup yields CDR1 SGHNT and CDR2 YYREEE (reference sequence). V was pared by 4 bases and J by 6 bases, with 19 bases between. The CDR3 is 16 residues long. CDR3: CASSLGGLGRAGELFF. DNA for the CDR3: TGTGCCAGCAGCCTGGGGGGGCTAGGTCGGGCCGGGGAGCTGTTTTTT.

This clone was observed once. The chain employs TRBV5-4 and TRBJ2-7, with D tentatively TRBD2 (6 bases). The V end lost 4 bases, the J end lost 1 base, and 15 bases lay between the germline ends. The germline CDR1 and CDR2 sequences are SGHNT and YYREEE (reference sequence). This CDR3 contains 15 residues. The CDR3 coding sequence is TGTGCCAGCAGCCGACCAGCGGGTGAATCCTACGAGCAGTACTTC. Protein product: CASSRPAGESYEQYF.

J is TRBJ1-5 and V is TRBV3-1 (or the pseudogene TRBV3-2); tentatively, D is TRBD1 (6 bases). V was shortened by 0 bases and J by 6 bases, with 15 bases between the two germline ends. The CDR3 spans 16 residues. Germline assignment: CDR1 LGHDT and CDR2 YNNKEL (reference sequence). The CDR3 spells CASSQDLGGSIQPQHF. The CDR3 DNA follows: TGTGCCAGCAGCCAAGATTTAGGGGGTTCGATTCAGCCCCAGCATTTT.

The chain is built from TRBV19 and TRBJ2-1, with 7 bases lining up with TRBD2. From germline, CDR1 is LNHDA and CDR2 SQIVND (reference sequence). With 3 bases clipped from V and 7 bases from J, the junction kept 0 bases outside the gene matches. The CDR3 is 12 residues long. This CDR3 reads CASSIGRNEQFF. CDR3 coding DNA: TGTGCCAGTAGTATCGGGAGGAATGAGCAGTTCTTC. Full variable domain (rest looked up from reference TRBV19 and TRBJ2-1): DGGITQSPKYLFRKEGQNVTLSCEQNLNHDAMYWYRQDPGQGLRLIYYSQIVNDFQKGDIAEGYSVSREKKESFPLTVTSAQKNPTAFYLCASSIGRNEQFFGPGTRLTVL.

Here the CDR3 DNA reads TGTGCCAGCAGTCCACAGGGTATCGTTTCACCCCTCCACTTT. Its protein product is CASSPQGIVSPLHF. V usage is TRBV9 and J usage is TRBJ1-6, with D maybe TRBD1 (6 bases). V was clipped by 5 bases and J by 9 bases, with 15 bases between them. Germline loops: CDR1 SGDLS, CDR2 YYNGEE. The CDR3 has 14 residues. Looking up the rest from reference TRBV9 and TRBJ1-6 gives the full variable domain: DSGVTQTPKHLITATGQRVTLRCSPRSGDLSVYWYQQSLDQGLQFLIQYYNGEERAKGNILERFSAQQFPDLHSELNLSSLELGDSALYFCASSPQGIVSPLHFGNGTRLTVT.

The V and J genes are TRBV4-2 and TRBJ1-1, with D tentatively TRBD1 (5 bases). The CDR3 sequence is 17 residues long. Germline values: CDR1 LGHNA, CDR2 YNFKEQ. V was clipped by 0 bases and J by 0 bases, with 14 bases between them. The CDR3 DNA reads TGTGCCAGCAGCCAAGACCCGGGGCGGGGGGTGAACACTGAAGCTTTCTTT. Amino acids: CASSQDPGRGVNTEAFF.

The chain recombines TRBV6-5 with TRBJ2-7; 9 bases agree with TRBD1. Trimming took 7 bases from V and 3 from J; bases not matched to a gene: 10. CDR3 length: 15 residues. Germline V CDR1 and CDR2: MNHEY, SVGAGI. The CDR3 loop reads CASTPNRGLGYEQYF. CDR3 coding DNA: TGTGCCAGCACCCCGAACAGGGGGCTGGGCTACGAGCAGTACTTC.

The chain has TRBV19 and TRBJ1-5; tentatively, D is TRBD1 (6 bases). This CDR3 comprises 15 residues. Trimming cost V 3 bases and J 3 bases, with 12 bases left between them. In germline, CDR1 is LNHDA, CDR2 SQIVND (reference sequence). This chain's CDR3 is CASSITDSYNQPQHF. Written as DNA, the CDR3 is TGTGCCAGTAGTATCACGGACAGCTACAATCAGCCCCAGCATTTT.

The chain couples TRBV27 to TRBJ1-4; weak D call: TRBD1 (6 bases). Germline V gene lookup returns CDR1 MNHEY and CDR2 SMNVEV (reference sequence). V dropped 5 bases and J dropped 4 bases, with 11 bases sitting between them. The CDR3 totals 14 residues. The DNA for the CDR3 is TGTGCCAGCAGTCCCGGACAGCTTAATGAAAAACTGTTTTTT. This translates into CASSPGQLNEKLFF.

DNA for the CDR3: TGTGCCAGCTCACCGACAGAAGTTGCAACTAATGAAAAACTGTTTTTT. Translating gives CASSPTEVATNEKLFF. The chain links TRBV18 to TRBJ1-4; D possibly corresponds to TRBD1 (5 bases). Germline values: CDR1 KGHSH, CDR2 LQKENI. Between the trimmed V and J ends, which lost 3 bases and 0 bases, there was a span of 11 bases. This CDR3 region has 16 residues.

In DNA, the CDR3 is TGTGCCAGCAGCCGTTTCCGGCTGACAGGGACGTTCACGGACACTGAAGCTTTCTTT. Its translation: CASSRFRLTGTFTDTEAFF. The rearrangement links TRBV5-6 to TRBJ1-1; 7 positions agree with TRBD1. The CDR3 loop spans 19 amino acids. The germline V gene encodes CDR1 SGHDT and CDR2 YYEEEE. V shed 4 bases and J 3 bases; nucleotides not matched to a gene: 21.

This chain's CDR3 is CASSLSLAGVSEQFF. The CDR3 bases are TGTGCCAGCAGCTTGAGTCTAGCGGGAGTATCTGAGCAGTTCTTC. The chain recombines TRBV5-4 with TRBJ2-1; 10 positions match TRBD2. J gave up 9 bases and V 1 base, and 7 bases lay outside the gene matches. Germline CDR1 reads SGHNT; CDR2 reads YYREEE (reference sequence). This CDR3 is built from 15 residues.

There are a few counts of this clone. The chain combines TRBV29-1 with TRBJ2-7; a possible D gene is TRBD1 (6 bases). V dropped 4 bases and J dropped 9 bases, with 22 bases sitting between them. CDR3 length equals 14 residues. Germline V gene data show CDR1 as SQVTM and CDR2 as ANQGSEA. CDR3 bases: TGCAGCGTTGTACAGGGTACGGAGGTCGGGGTGCAGTACTTC. Its protein product is CSVVQGTEVGVQYF.

V and J are TRBV28 and TRBJ2-1; 7 nucleotides match TRBD1. The CDR3 has 15 residues. Per the germline V gene, CDR1 is MDHEN and CDR2 is SYDVKM. Trimming removed 6 bases from V and 0 bases from J; junction bases left unmatched: 5. In DNA, the CDR3 is TGTGCCAGCAGGAAGACAGGGAGCTCCTACAATGAGCAGTTCTTC. Translated, it gives CASRKTGSSYNEQFF.

J is TRBJ1-5 and V is TRBV28, with TRBD1 as a possible D gene (5 bases). From germline, CDR1 is MDHEN and CDR2 SYDVKM. The CDR3 sequence is 15 residues long. Trimming cost V 6 bases and J 3 bases, with 15 bases left between them. CDR3 residues: CASRLGGGDNQPQHF. The CDR3 bases are TGTGCCAGCAGGCTTGGGGGGGGTGACAATCAGCCCCAGCATTTT.

This chain joins TRBV9 and TRBJ2-2; 14 bases align to TRBD2. The V and J ends lost 3 bases and 6 bases, in that order; junction bases with no gene match: 7. Germline values: CDR1 SGDLS, CDR2 YYNGEE. The CDR3 is made up of 17 amino acids. The CDR3 DNA follows: TGTGCCAGCAGCGGCGGGACTAGCGGGAGAGTTCCCGGGGAGCTGTTTTTT. Its protein product is CASSGGTSGRVPGELFF.

This chain connects TRBV2 to TRBJ1-5; TRBD1 is a possible D gene (6 bases). The length of the CDR3 is 13 residues. V was clipped by 10 bases and J by 3 bases, with 13 bases between them. The V gene's germline CDR1 is SNHLY and CDR2 FYNNEI. This CDR3 reads CATKRDTNQPQHF. CDR3 DNA sequence: TGTGCCACGAAACGGGACACCAATCAGCCCCAGCATTTT.

The chain is built from TRBV28 and TRBJ2-7; the D gene is possibly TRBD1 (6 bases). This CDR3 contains 11 residues. The germline V gene has CDR1 MDHEN and CDR2 SYDVKM. Trimming cost V 6 bases and J 7 bases, with 10 bases left between them. The CDR3 sequence is CASSTGWEQYF. For the CDR3, the DNA is TGTGCCAGCAGCACAGGGTGGGAGCAGTACTTC.

The chain carries TRBV6-5 and TRBJ2-7; D is unclear. CDR1 is MNHEY and CDR2 is SVGAGI in the germline V gene. The CDR3 sequence is 14 residues long. Deletions cut 4 bases from V and 0 bases from J, with 10 bases between. The CDR3 spells CASSFTRLSYEQYF. The CDR3 region has the DNA TGTGCCAGCAGTTTTACGAGACTCTCCTACGAGCAGTACTTC.

This sequence joins TRBV5-1 and TRBJ2-3, with TRBD2 matching over 14 bases. Germline V CDR1 and CDR2: SGHRS, YFSETQ. This CDR3 comprises 18 residues. J lost 6 bases, V lost 4 bases, and 13 bases had no gene match. CDR3 nucleotides: TGCGCCAGCAGCCTGCGAGGGACTAGCGGGGGCCTCACGGATACGCAGTATTTT. Its protein product is CASSLRGTSGGLTDTQYF.

The genes are TRBV6-5 and TRBJ1-2; D is uncertain. Germline V CDR1 and CDR2: MNHEY, SVGAGI. V dropped 6 bases and J dropped 5 bases, with 16 bases sitting between them. There are 14 residues in the CDR3. As DNA, the CDR3 is TGTGCCAGCAGCTCCCCCGCAGGATCGTATGGCTACACCTTC. It translates to CASSSPAGSYGYTF.

The chain has TRBV9 and TRBJ2-7; 8 positions agree with TRBD1. The CDR3 spans 14 residues. Germline V gene data show CDR1 as SGDLS and CDR2 as YYNGEE. V shed 4 bases, J shed 3 bases, and the junction held 6 bases outside the gene matches. CDR3 amino acids: CASSPRTGFYEQYF. DNA for the CDR3: TGTGCCAGCAGCCCCCGGACAGGGTTCTACGAGCAGTACTTC.

V and J are TRBV7-6 and TRBJ1-4, with D perhaps matching TRBD1 (5 bases). CDR3 size: 16 residues. Trimming shortened V by 5 bases and J by 5 bases, and 18 bases separated the two germline ends. Germline V gene sequence: CDR1 SGHVS, CDR2 FNYEAQ. The CDR3 sequence: CASSRSGARTNEKLFF. The CDR3 DNA is TGTGCCAGCAGCAGGAGCGGGGCTAGAACGAATGAAAAACTGTTTTTT.